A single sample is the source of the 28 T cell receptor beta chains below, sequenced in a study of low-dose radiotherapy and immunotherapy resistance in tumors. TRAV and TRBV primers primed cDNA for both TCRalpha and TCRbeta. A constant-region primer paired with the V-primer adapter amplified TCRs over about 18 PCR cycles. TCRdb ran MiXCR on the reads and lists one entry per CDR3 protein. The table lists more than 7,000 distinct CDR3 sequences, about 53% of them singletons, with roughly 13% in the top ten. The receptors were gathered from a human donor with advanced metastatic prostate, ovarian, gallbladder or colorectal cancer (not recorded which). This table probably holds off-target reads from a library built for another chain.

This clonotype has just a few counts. CDR3 DNA: TGCAGTGCTAGAGATTTGCGGGGGGGTGGGAGGAATGAGCAGTTCTTC. Protein: CSARDLRGGGRNEQFF. The chain is built from TRBV20-1 and TRBJ2-1; 9 bases line up with TRBD2. The V segment lost 0 bases and the J segment 7 bases; nucleotides outside the gene matches: 10. Germline V gives CDR1 DFQATT, CDR2 SNEGSKA (reference sequence). The CDR3 sequence is 16 residues long.

DNA of the CDR3: TGTGCCAGCAGCCGAAGAAAAACAGGGTCAGAGACCCAGTACTTC. Its translation is CASSRRKTGSETQYF. The gene calls are TRBV3-1 and TRBJ2-5, with D perhaps TRBD1 (6 bases). Per the germline V gene, CDR1 is LGHDT and CDR2 is YNNKEL (reference sequence). V was cut by 4 bases and J by 4 bases, with 16 bases left in between. The CDR3 consists of 15 residues.

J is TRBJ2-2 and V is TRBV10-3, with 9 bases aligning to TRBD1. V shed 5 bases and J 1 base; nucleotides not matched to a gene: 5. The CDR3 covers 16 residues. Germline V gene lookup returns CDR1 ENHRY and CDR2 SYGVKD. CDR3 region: CAISPPGQGNTGELFF. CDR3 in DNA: TGTGCCATCAGTCCTCCGGGACAGGGGAACACCGGGGAGCTGTTTTTT.

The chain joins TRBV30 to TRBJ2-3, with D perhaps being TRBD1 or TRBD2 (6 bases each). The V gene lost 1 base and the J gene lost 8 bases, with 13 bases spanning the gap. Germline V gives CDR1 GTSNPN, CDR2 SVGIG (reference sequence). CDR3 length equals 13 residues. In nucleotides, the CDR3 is TGTGCCTGGAGTGGGGGGGCCCCCGGTACGCAGTATTTT. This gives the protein CAWSGGAPGTQYF.

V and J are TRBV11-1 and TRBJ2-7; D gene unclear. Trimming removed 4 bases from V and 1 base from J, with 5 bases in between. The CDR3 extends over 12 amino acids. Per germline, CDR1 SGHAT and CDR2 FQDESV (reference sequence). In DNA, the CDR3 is TGTGCCAGCAGCTACCAATCCTACGAGCAGTACTTC. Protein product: CASSYQSYEQYF.

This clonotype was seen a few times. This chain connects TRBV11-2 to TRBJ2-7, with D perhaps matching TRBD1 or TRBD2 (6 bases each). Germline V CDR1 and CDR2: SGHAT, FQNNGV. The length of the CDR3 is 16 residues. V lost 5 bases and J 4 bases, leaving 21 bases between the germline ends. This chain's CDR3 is CASSHRGGWMGYEQYF. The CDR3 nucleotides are TGTGCCAGCAGCCACCGAGGGGGGTGGATGGGATACGAGCAGTACTTC.

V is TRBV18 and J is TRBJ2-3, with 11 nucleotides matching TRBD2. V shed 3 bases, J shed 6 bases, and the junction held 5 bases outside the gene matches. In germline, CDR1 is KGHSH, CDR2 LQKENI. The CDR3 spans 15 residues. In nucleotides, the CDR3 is TGTGCCAGCTCACCCGGGACTAGCGGCGGGGATACGCAGTATTTT. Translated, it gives CASSPGTSGGDTQYF.

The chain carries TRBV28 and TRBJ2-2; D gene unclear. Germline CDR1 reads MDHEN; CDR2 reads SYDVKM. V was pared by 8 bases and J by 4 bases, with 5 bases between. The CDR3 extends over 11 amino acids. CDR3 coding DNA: TGTGCCAGCGACGGCACCGGGGAGCTGTTTTTT. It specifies CASDGTGELFF.

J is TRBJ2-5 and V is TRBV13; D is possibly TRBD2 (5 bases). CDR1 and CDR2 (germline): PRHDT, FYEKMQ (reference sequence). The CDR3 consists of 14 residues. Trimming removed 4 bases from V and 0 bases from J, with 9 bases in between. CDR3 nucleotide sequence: TGTGCCAGCAGCTCAGGAGGAAACCAAGAGACCCAGTACTTC. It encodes CASSSGGNQETQYF. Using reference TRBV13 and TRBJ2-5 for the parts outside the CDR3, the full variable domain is AAGVIQSPRHLIKEKRETATLKCYPIPRHDTVYWYQQGPGQDPQFLISFYEKMQSDKGSIPDRFSAQQFSDYHSELNMSSLELGDSALYFCASSSGGNQETQYFGPGTRLLVL.

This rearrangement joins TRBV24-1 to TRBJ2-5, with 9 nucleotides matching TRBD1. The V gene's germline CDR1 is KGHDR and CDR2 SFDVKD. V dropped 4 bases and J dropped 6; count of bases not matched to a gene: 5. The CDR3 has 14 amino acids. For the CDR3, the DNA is TGTGCCACCAGTGAACCACAGGGGGCGAAGACCCAGTACTTC. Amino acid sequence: CATSEPQGAKTQYF.

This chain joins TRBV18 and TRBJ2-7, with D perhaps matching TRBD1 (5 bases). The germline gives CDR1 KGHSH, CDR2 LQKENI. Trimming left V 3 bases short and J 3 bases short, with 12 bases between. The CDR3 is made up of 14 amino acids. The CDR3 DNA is TGTGCCAGCTCACCCGACAGCCGGAGCTACGAGCAGTACTTC. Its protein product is CASSPDSRSYEQYF.

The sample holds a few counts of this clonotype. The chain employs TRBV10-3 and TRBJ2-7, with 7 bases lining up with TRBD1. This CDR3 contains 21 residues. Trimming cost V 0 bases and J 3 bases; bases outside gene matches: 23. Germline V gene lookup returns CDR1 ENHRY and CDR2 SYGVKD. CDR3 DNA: TGTGCCATCAGTGAGTCGATCGGCAGGGGGAAACCCGTAGGGAGCAACTACGAGCAGTACTTC. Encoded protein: CAISESIGRGKPVGSNYEQYF.

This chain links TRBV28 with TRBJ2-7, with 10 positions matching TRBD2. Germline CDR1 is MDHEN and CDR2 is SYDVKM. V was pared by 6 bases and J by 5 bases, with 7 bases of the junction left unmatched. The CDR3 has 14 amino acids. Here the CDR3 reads CASRRTSGWDEQYF. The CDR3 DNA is TGTGCCAGCAGGAGGACTAGCGGTTGGGACGAGCAGTACTTC. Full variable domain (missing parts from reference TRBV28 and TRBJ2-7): DVKVTQSSRYLVKRTGEKVFLECVQDMDHENMFWYRQDPGLGLRLIYFSYDVKMKEKGDIPEGYSVSREKKERFSLILESASTNQTSMYLCASRRTSGWDEQYFGPGTRLTVT.

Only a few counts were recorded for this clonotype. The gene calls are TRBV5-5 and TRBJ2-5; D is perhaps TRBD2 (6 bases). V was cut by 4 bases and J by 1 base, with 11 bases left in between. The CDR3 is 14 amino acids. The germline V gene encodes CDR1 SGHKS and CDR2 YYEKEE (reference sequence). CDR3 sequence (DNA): TGTGCCAGCAGCGGAGGGCAGATCCAAGAGACCCAGTACTTC. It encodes CASSGGQIQETQYF.

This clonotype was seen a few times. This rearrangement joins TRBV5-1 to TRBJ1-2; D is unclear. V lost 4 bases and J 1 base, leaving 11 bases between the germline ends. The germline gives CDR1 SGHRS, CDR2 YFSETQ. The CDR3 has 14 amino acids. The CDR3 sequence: CASSLTAGNYGYTF. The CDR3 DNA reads TGCGCCAGCAGCCTCACGGCGGGTAACTATGGCTACACCTTC. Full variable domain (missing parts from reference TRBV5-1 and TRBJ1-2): KAGVTQTPRYLIKTRGQQVTLSCSPISGHRSVSWYQQTPGQGLQFLFEYFSETQRNKGNFPGRFSGRQFSNSRSEMNVSTLELGDSALYLCASSLTAGNYGYTFGSGTRLTVV.

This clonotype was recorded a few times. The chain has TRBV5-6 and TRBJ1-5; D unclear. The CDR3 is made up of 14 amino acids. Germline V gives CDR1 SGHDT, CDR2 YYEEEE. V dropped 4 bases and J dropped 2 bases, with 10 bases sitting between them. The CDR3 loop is CASSNWGGNQPQHF. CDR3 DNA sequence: TGTGCCAGCAGCAATTGGGGAGGCAATCAGCCCCAGCATTTT.

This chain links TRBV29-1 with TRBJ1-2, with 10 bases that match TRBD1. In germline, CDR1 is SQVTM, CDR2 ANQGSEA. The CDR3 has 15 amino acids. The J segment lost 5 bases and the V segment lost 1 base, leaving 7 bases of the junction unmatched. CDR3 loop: CSVEVWTGGRYGYTF. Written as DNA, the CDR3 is TGCAGCGTTGAAGTCTGGACAGGGGGTAGATATGGCTACACCTTC.

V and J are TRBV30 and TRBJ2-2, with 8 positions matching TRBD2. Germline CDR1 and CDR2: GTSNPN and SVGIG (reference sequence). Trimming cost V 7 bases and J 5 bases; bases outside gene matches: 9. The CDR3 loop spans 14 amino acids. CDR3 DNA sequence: TGTGCCTCACGCGAGGCGGGGGGAACCGGGGAGCTGTTTTTT. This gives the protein CASREAGGTGELFF. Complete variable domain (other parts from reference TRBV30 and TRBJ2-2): SQTIHQWPATLVQPVGSPLSLECTVEGTSNPNLYWYRQAAGRGLQLLFYSVGIGQISSEVPQNLSASRPQDRQFILSSKKLLLSDSGFYLCASREAGGTGELFFGEGSRLTVL.

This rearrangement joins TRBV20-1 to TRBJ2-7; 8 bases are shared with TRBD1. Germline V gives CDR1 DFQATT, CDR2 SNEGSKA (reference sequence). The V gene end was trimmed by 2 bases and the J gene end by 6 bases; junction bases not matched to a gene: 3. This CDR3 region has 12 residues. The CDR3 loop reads CSARTGGLEQYF. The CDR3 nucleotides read TGCAGTGCTAGAACAGGGGGGCTCGAGCAGTACTTC.

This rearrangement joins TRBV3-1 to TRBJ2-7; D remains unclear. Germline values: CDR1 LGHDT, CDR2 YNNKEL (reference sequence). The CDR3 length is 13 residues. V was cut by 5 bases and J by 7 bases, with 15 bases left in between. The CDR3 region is CASSSTRPKEQYF. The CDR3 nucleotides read TGTGCCAGCAGCTCCACCAGACCTAAGGAGCAGTACTTC.

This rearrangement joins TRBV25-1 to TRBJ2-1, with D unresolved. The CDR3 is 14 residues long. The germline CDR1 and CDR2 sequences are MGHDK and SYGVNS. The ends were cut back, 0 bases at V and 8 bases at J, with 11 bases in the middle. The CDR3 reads CASSEYYTRHEQFF. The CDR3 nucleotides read TGTGCCAGCAGTGAATACTATACGAGGCATGAGCAGTTCTTC.

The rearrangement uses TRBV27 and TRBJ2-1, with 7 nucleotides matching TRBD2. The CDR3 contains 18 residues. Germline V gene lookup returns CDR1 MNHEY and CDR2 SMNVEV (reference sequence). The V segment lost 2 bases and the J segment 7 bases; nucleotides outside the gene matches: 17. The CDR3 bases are TGTGCCAGCAGTTTACCTCAAGGTAGCGGGCCCCGGGGAAATGAGCAGTTCTTC. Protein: CASSLPQGSGPRGNEQFF.

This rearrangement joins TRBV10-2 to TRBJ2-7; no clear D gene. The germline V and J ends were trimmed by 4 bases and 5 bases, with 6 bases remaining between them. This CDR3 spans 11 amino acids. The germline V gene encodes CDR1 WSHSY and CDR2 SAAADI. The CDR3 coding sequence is TGCGCCAGCAGTGCACATAACGAGCAGTACTTC. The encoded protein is CASSAHNEQYF.

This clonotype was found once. CDR3: CASITERNQPQHF. The CDR3 DNA follows: TGTGCCAGCATCACGGAACGCAATCAGCCCCAGCATTTT. The V gene is TRBV2, the J gene TRBJ1-5; D uncertain. Per the germline V gene, CDR1 is SNHLY and CDR2 is FYNNEI. The V end was cut by 7 bases, the J end by 2 bases, with 9 bases between. The CDR3 is 13 residues long.

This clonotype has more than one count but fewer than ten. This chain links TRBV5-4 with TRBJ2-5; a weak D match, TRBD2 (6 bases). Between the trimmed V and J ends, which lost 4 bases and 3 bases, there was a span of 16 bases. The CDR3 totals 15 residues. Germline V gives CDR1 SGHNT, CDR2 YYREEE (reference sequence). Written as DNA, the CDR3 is TGTGCCAGCAGCGGCACTAGCCTAGGGGAAGAGACCCAGTACTTC. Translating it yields CASSGTSLGEETQYF.

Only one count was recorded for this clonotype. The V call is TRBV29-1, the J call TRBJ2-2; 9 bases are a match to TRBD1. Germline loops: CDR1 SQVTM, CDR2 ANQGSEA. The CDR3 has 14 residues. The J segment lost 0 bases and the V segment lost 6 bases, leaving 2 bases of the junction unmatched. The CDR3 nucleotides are TGCAGCGTGGACAGGGGTACGAACACCGGGGAGCTGTTTTTT. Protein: CSVDRGTNTGELFF.

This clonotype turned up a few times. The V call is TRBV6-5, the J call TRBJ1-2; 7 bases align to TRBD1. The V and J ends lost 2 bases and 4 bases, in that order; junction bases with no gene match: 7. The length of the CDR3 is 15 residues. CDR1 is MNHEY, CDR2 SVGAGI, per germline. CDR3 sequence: CASSYGTDLGYGYTF. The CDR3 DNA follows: TGTGCCAGCAGTTACGGGACAGATCTGGGCTATGGCTACACCTTC.

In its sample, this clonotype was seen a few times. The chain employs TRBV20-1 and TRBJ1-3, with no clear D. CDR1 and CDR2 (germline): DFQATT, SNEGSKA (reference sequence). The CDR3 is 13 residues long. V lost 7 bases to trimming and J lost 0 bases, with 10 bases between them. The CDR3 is CSGTDDSGNTIYF. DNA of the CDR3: TGCAGTGGTACTGATGACTCTGGAAACACCATATATTTT.